The clone carrying this T cell receptor (beta chain) was counted at least ten times. Its matching antigen is unknown. Amplification targeted the TCR beta CDR3 regions, with RNA transcripts as the source material. After a first-round RT-PCR with HTBI primers, a second-round multiplex PCR was run. TCRdb processed the multiplex PCR reads anew with MiXCR; each CDR3 protein has one entry. The profile shows around 400,000 distinct CDR3 sequences, approximately 20% of them singletons. The data derive from a study of Graves' ophthalmopathy and Graves' hyperthyroidism. Whole-study results and caveats: Ophthalmopathy could be told apart from stable hyperthyroidism by a 13-signature model (roughly 90% sensitivity, over 65% specificity). The blood repertoire also included most expanded thyroid clonotypes above 0.001 frequency.

The starting material, over 8.5 ml of fresh peripheral blood, provided the PBMCs. V shed 4 bases and J shed 1 base, with 7 bases lying between them. The CDR3 consists of 14 residues. CDR1 and CDR2 from the germline V gene are ENHRY and SYGVKD. Sequenced input: peripheral blood. The receptor's source is a woman under 30 with Graves' ophthalmopathy. The chain combines TRBV10-3 with TRBJ2-2; no clear D. The DNA of the CDR3 is TGTGCCATCAGTGGCCAGAAGAACACCGGGGAGCTGTTTTTT. Its protein is CAISGQKNTGELFF.